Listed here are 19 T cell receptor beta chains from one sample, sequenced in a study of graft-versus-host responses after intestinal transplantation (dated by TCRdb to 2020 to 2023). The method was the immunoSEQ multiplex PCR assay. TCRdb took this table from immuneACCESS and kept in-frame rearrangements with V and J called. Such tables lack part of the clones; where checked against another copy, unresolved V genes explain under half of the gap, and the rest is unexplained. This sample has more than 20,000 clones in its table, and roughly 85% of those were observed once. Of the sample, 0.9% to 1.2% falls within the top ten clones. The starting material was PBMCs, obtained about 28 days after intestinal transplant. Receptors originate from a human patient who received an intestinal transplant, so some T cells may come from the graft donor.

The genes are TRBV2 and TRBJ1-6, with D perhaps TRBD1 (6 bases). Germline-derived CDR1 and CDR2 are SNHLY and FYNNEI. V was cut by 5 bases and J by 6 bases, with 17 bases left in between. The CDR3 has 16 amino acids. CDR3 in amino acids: CASSHTGDTVNSPLHF. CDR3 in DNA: TGTGCCAGCAGTCACACTGGGGACACCGTTAATTCACCCCTCCACTTT. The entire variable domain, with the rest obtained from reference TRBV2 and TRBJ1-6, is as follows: EPEVTQTPSHQVTQMGQEVILRCVPISNHLYFYWYRQILGQKVEFLVSFYNNEISEKSEIFDDQFSVERPDGSNFTLKIRSTKLEDSAMYFCASSHTGDTVNSPLHFGNGTRLTVT.

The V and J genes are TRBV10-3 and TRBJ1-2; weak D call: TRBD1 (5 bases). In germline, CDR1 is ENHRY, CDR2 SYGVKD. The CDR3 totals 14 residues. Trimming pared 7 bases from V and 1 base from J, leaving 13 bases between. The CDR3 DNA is TGTGCCATCACAGAAACAGGAGATAACTATGGCTACACCTTC. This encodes CAITETGDNYGYTF.

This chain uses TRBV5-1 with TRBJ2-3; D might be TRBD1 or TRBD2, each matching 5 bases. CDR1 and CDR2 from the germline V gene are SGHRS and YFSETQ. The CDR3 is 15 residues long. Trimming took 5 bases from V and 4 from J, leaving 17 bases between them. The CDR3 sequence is CASSKVERGADTQYF. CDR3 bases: TGCGCCAGCAGTAAAGTGGAAAGAGGGGCAGATACGCAGTATTTT.

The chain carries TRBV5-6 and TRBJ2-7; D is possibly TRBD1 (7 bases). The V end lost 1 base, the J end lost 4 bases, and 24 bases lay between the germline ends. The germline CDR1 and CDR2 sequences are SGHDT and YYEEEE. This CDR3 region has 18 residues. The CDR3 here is CASSLTGWGRGTSYEQYF. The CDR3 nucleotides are TGTGCCAGCAGCTTGACCGGATGGGGCAGGGGGACTTCTTACGAGCAGTACTTC.

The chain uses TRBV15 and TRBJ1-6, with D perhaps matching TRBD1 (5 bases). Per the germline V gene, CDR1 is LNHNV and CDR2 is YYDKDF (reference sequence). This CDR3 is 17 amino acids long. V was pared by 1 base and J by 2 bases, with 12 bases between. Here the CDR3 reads CATSRGGAGAYNSPLHF. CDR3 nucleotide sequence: TGTGCCACCAGCAGAGGAGGGGCGGGGGCCTATAATTCACCCCTCCACTTT.

CDR3 sequence (DNA): TGTGCCAGCAACTCAGGGGAAGAGACCCAGTACTTC. It codes for CASNSGEETQYF. The chain carries TRBV6-5 and TRBJ2-5; D might be TRBD1 (6 bases). V lost 7 bases, J lost 3 bases, and 9 bases lay in between. Germline V gives CDR1 MNHEY, CDR2 SVGAGI. CDR3 length: 12 residues.

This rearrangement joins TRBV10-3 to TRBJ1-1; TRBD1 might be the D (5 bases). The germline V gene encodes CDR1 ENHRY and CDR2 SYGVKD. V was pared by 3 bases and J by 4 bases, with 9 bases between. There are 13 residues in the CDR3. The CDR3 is CAISDDRGTEAFF. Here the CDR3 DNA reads TGTGCCATCAGTGATGACAGAGGCACTGAAGCTTTCTTT.

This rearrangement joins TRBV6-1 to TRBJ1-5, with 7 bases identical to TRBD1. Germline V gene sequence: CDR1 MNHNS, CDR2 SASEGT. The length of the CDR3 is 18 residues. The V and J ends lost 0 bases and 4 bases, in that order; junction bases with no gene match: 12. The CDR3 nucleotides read TGTGCCAGCAGTGAAGCAGGGCAGGGGGGGATAGGGAATCAGCCCCAGCATTTT. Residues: CASSEAGQGGIGNQPQHF.

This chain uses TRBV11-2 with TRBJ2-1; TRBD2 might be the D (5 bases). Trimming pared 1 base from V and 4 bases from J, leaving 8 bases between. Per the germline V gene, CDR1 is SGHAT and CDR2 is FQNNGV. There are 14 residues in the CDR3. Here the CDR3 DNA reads TGTGCCAGCAGCTTAGTAGGAGGTTACAATGAGCAGTTCTTC. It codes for CASSLVGGYNEQFF.

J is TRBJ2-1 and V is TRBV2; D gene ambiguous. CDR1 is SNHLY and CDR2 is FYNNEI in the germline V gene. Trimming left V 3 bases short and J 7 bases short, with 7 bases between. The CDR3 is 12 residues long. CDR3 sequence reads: CASSELGNEQFF. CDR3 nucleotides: TGTGCCAGCAGTGAGCTGGGGAATGAGCAGTTCTTC. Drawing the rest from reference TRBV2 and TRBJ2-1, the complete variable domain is EPEVTQTPSHQVTQMGQEVILRCVPISNHLYFYWYRQILGQKVEFLVSFYNNEISEKSEIFDDQFSVERPDGSNFTLKIRSTKLEDSAMYFCASSELGNEQFFGPGTRLTVL.

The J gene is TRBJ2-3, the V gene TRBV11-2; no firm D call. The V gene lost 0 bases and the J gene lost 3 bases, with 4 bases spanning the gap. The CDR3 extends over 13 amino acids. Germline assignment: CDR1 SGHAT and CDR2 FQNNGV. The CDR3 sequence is CASSLDRTDTQYF. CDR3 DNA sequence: TGTGCCAGCAGCTTAGATCGGACAGATACGCAGTATTTT. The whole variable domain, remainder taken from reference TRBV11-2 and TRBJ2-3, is EAGVAQSPRYKIIEKRQSVAFWCNPISGHATLYWYQQILGQGPKLLIQFQNNGVVDDSQLPKDRFSAERLKGVDSTLKIQPAKLEDSAVYLCASSLDRTDTQYFGPGTRLTVL.

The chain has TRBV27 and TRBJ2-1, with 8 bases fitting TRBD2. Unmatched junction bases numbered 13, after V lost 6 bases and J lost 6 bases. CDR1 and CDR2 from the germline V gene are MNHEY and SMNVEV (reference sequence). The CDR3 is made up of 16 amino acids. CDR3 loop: CASRLDPGLVSNEQFF. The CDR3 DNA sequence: TGTGCCAGCAGACTAGACCCGGGACTAGTAAGCAATGAGCAGTTCTTC.

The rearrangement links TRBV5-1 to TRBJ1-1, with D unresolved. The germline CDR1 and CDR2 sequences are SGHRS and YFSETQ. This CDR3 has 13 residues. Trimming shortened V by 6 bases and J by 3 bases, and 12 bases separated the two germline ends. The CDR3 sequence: CASKLVRDTEAFF. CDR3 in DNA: TGCGCCAGCAAATTGGTAAGGGACACTGAAGCTTTCTTT.

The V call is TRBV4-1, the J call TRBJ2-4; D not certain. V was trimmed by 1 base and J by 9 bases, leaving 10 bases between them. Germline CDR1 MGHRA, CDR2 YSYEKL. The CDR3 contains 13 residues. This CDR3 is CASSQVPTRIQYF. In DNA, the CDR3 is TGCGCCAGCAGCCAAGTGCCCACCCGCATTCAGTACTTC.

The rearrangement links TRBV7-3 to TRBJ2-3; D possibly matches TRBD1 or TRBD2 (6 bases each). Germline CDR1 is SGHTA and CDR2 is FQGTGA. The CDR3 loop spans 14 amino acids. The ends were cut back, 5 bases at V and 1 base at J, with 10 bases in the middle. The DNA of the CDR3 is TGTGCCAGCAGCCGGAGGGGGGGCACAGATACGCAGTATTTT. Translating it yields CASSRRGGTDTQYF. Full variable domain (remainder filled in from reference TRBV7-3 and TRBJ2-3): GAGVSQTPSNKVTEKGKYVELRCDPISGHTALYWYRQSLGQGPEFLIYFQGTGAADDSGLPNDRFFAVRPEGSVSTLKIQRTERGDSAVYLCASSRRGGTDTQYFGPGTRLTVL.

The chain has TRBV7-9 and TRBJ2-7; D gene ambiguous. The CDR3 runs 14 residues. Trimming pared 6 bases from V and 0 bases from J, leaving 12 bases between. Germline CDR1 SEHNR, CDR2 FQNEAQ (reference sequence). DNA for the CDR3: TGTGCCAGCAGTCGAATAGGAAGCTCCTACGAGCAGTACTTC. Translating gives CASSRIGSSYEQYF. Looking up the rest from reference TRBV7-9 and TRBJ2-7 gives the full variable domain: DTGVSQNPRHKITKRGQNVTFRCDPISEHNRLYWYRQTLGQGPEFLTYFQNEAQLEKSRLLSDRFSAERPKGSFSTLEIQRTEQGDSAMYLCASSRIGSSYEQYFGPGTRLTVT.

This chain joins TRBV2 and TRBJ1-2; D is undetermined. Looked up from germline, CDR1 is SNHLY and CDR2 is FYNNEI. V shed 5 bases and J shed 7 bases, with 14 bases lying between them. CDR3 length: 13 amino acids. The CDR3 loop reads CASSYREVGGYTF. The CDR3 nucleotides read TGTGCCAGCAGTTACCGGGAGGTGGGTGGCTACACCTTC.

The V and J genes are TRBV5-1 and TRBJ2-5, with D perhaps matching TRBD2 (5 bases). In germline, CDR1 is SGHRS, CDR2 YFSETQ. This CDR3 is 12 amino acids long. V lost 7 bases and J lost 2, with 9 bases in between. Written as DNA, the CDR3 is TGCGCCAGCGGGAGTCTTCAAGAGACCCAGTACTTC. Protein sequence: CASGSLQETQYF.

As DNA, the CDR3 is TGTGCCAGCAGCTTGTCGACAGGTGAAGCTTTCTTT. Amino acids: CASSLSTGEAFF. The rearrangement uses TRBV7-9 and TRBJ1-1; D might be TRBD1 (6 bases). The CDR3 runs 12 residues. V was shortened by 3 bases and J by 7 bases, with 9 bases between the two germline ends. Germline CDR1 reads SEHNR; CDR2 reads FQNEAQ (reference sequence).